Sequencing of this T cell receptor (beta chain) was carried out in a study of T-cell reconstitution after alpha-beta-depleted transplantation in children (dated by TCRdb to 2016 to 2017). With respect to the entire study: Using TCR repertoire profiling, the study quantitatively followed how T-cell immune reconstitution unfolded in children after TCRalphabeta/CD19-depleted allogeneic hematopoietic cell transplantation. Broad study findings and their caveats: The frequencies of hyperexpanded clones fell over the following months, and after one year, T-cell counts and TCRbeta diversity were mostly attributed to newly produced T cells. In some patients, the high TCRbeta diversity seen at day 60 was put down to recipient T cells and intrathymic progenitors that had survived conditioning. The apparently early recovery of alphabetaT-cell counts about two months after transplant reportedly depended on only several hundred rapidly expanded clones that came from non-depleted graft cells.

Of note for this clonotype: Its antigen specificity is not known. No base qualities exist here, and no much larger clone lies one base off it.

Library preparation employed PCR. This sample was sequenced with an Illumina HiSeq 2500. TCR libraries were prepared with molecular barcoding, using unique molecular identifiers to normalize TCRbeta repertoire quantification. TCRdb itself trimmed the public reads at Q25 with fastp, ran MiXCR and retained productive beta chains. Rows matching on CDR3 protein sequence are summarized as one entry with the most common DNA and genes. A total of a few hundred thousand distinct CDR3 sequences appear in this sample, around 25% of them only once. Clones ranked in the top ten supply approximately 11% of the sample. This sample's treatment or condition label indicates: allogeneic hematopoietic cell transplantation with graft depleted of TCRalphabeta T cells and CD19 B cells. The transplant recipients were children given TCRalphabeta/CD19-depleted allogeneic hematopoietic cell grafts. CDR1 is given as LNHDA and CDR2 as SQIVND, both from the germline V gene (reference sequence). At the junction V is shortened by 3 bases and J by 3 bases; bases outside the gene matches: 5. From the cysteine through the phenylalanine, the CDR3 covers 15 amino acids. The retained sequence is limited to the CDR3, 45 bases, with the frame set at the first base.

The clonotype originates from a male patient between 5 and 17 years old who had a stem cell transplant for acute lymphoblastic leukemia, so the T cells may come from the graft donor. This sample comprised PBMCs, mostly from graft donor cells, obtained 180 days after TCRalphabeta/CD19-depleted stem cell transplant. The sequence links TRBV19 to TRBJ2-1, and TRBD2 matches 7 of the central bases. For the CDR3, the sequence is CASSMERDYYNEQFF. Here is the DNA: TGTGCCAGTAGTATGGAGCGGGACTACTACAATGAGCAGTTCTTC.